This T cell receptor (beta chain) was captured by sequencing in a study of T-cell reconstitution after alpha-beta-depleted transplantation in children. Unique molecular identifiers tagged the TCRbeta library. A single record per CDR3 protein comes from TCRdb applying MiXCR to the PCR reads. The top ten clones hold roughly 14% of a sample with fewer than 750,000 distinct CDR3 sequences, 23% of them seen once. The CDR3 is 13 amino acids. V was pared by 9 bases and J by 6 bases, with 14 bases between. CDR1 is KGHDR and CDR2 is SFDVKD in the germline V gene. Sequenced here: PBMCs, mostly from graft donor cells, sampled 360 days after TCRalphabeta/CD19-depleted stem cell transplant. This clonotype was sampled from a boy under two years old who had a stem cell transplant for acute myeloid leukemia, so the T cells may come from the graft donor. The gene calls are TRBV24-1 and TRBJ2-1; D is unresolved. The CDR3 nucleotides read TGTGCCACCCGTAGCCTAGTGGGCAATGAGCAGTTCTTC. This sequence encodes CATRSLVGNEQFF.